Below are 24 T cell receptor beta chains sequenced from a single sample in a study of T cells in Graves' hyperthyroidism and ophthalmopathy. It was RNA transcripts that yielded the amplified TCR beta CDR3 regions. HTBI primers drove first-round RT-PCR of the TCR CDR3. MiXCR was run by TCRdb on the multiplex PCR reads, yielding one entry per CDR3 protein. The data contain 300,000 to 400,000 distinct CDR3 sequences, approximately 13% of them seen just once; the ten biggest clones take up 8% to 13%. The sequencing input was blood. The source of these receptors is a woman aged 55-70 years with Graves' hyperthyroidism.

Remarks on this clonotype: A much larger clone sits a single nucleotide away, making a read error possible. The rearrangement joins TRBV30 to TRBJ2-1; 9 nucleotides agree with TRBD1. The J call may be incorrect, as the DNA end agrees better with TRBJ2-7. The CDR3 contains 15 residues. Germline assignment: CDR1 GTSNPN and CDR2 SVGIG (reference sequence). The CDR3, as DNA: TGTGCCTGGAGAAGAACAGGGGGCCGGTGGAATGAGCAGTACTTC. Amino acids: CAWRRTGGRWNEQYF.

The rearrangement uses TRBV12-3 or TRBV12-4 and TRBJ1-5; D possibly corresponds to TRBD1 (6 bases). V gave up 5 bases and J gave up 7 bases, with 15 bases separating them. The CDR3 contains 14 residues. CDR3 protein: CASSLNRAGQPQHF. CDR3 bases: TGTGCCAGCAGTCTAAACAGGGCTGGCCAGCCCCAGCATTTT.

There are many counts of this clonotype. For the CDR3, the DNA is TGTGCCAGCAGTTTACAGGGGGAAACAGATACGCAGTATTTT. Translation gives CASSLQGETDTQYF. V and J are TRBV6-1 and TRBJ2-3; 8 positions match TRBD1. The CDR3 has 14 amino acids. Per the germline V gene, CDR1 is MNHNS and CDR2 is SASEGT. The junction had 4 bases not matched to a gene; V was cut back by 5 bases and J by 3 bases.

Only a few counts were recorded for this clonotype. This chain joins TRBV5-1 and TRBJ2-7, with TRBD2 identical over 11 bases. CDR3 size: 15 residues. In germline, CDR1 is SGHRS, CDR2 YFSETQ. After removal of 3 bases from V and 4 bases from J, the junction contained 6 bases not matched to a gene. CDR3 nucleotide sequence: TGCGCCAGCAGCTCCGGGACTAGCGGTGCGTACGAGCAGTACTTC. The encoded protein is CASSSGTSGAYEQYF.

This clonotype came up a few times. This chain uses TRBV5-4 with TRBJ1-2, with D possibly being TRBD1 (5 bases). Per germline, CDR1 SGHNT and CDR2 YYREEE (reference sequence). This CDR3 is 13 amino acids long. Trimming took off 0 bases at V and 4 bases at J, with 7 bases between the two ends. CDR3 sequence (DNA): TGTGCCAGCAGCTTGGACAGGACCTATGGCTACACCTTC. It yields the protein CASSLDRTYGYTF.

In this sample, this clonotype turned up many times. This CDR3 is CASSLMGGGPAGEQFF. Written as DNA, the CDR3 is TGTGCCAGCAGCTTAATGGGGGGAGGGCCGGCAGGTGAGCAGTTCTTC. V is TRBV7-3 and J is TRBJ2-1, with 7 nucleotides matching TRBD2. This CDR3 spans 16 amino acids. CDR1 and CDR2 (germline): SGHTA, FQGTGA. The trim removed 1 base at V and 9 bases at J, leaving 12 bases unmatched. The full variable domain, completed using reference TRBV7-3 and TRBJ2-1, is GAGVSQTPSNKVTEKGKYVELRCDPISGHTALYWYRQSLGQGPEFLIYFQGTGAADDSGLPNDRFFAVRPEGSVSTLKIQRTERGDSAVYLCASSLMGGGPAGEQFFGPGTRLTVL.

The CDR3 DNA reads as TGCAGTGCTAGGGCGAGCGCGACCTACGAGCAGTACTTC. Its protein product is CSARASATYEQYF. This sequence joins TRBV20-1 and TRBJ2-7; D gene ambiguous. V lost 3 bases and J lost 2, with 11 bases in between. The CDR3 extends over 13 amino acids. Germline values: CDR1 DFQATT, CDR2 SNEGSKA (reference sequence).

To note about this clonotype: A read error is possible here, since a much larger clone lies one base away. This rearrangement joins TRBV2 to TRBJ2-1, with unresolved D. The V and J ends lost 5 bases and 7 bases respectively, with 24 bases between them. The CDR3 has 17 residues. Germline lookup yields CDR1 SNHLY and CDR2 FYNNEI. The CDR3 DNA reads TGTGCCAGCAGTTTCCCCACTAAAACTCGCGCGACGAATGAGCAGTTCTTC. Its translation is CASSFPTKTRATNEQFF.

V gene TRBV7-9 combines with J gene TRBJ2-5, with 12 bases aligning to TRBD2. The CDR3 consists of 13 residues. Germline trimming cut 3 bases from V and 13 bases from J; bases unmatched to any gene: 6. CDR1 and CDR2 (germline): SEHNR, FQNEAQ (reference sequence). The chain's CDR3 is CASSLGLAGLWYF. The CDR3 DNA reads as TGTGCCAGCAGCTTGGGACTAGCGGGTCTTTGGTACTTC.

To note about this clonotype: A much larger clonotype is one base distant, so this may be a read error. The CDR3 does not end in the conserved phenylalanine or tryptophan, so this is likely a read error. J is TRBJ1-1 and V is TRBV20-1; 7 bases line up with TRBD1. Germline CDR1 reads DFQATT; CDR2 reads SNEGSKA (reference sequence). The CDR3 contains 12 residues. Losses at the gene ends were 6 bases for V and 4 bases for J; bases not matched to a gene: 5. The CDR3 spells CSAGQRITEAFL. For the CDR3, the DNA is TGCAGTGCGGGACAGAGGATCACTGAAGCTTTCCTT.

This clonotype was counted ten times or more. V gene TRBV28 combines with J gene TRBJ2-3; the match to TRBD2 covers 13 bases. From germline, CDR1 is MDHEN and CDR2 SYDVKM. J gave up 2 bases and V 5 bases, and 1 base lay outside the gene matches. The CDR3 has 15 amino acids. The CDR3 DNA follows: TGTGCCAGCAGTGGACTAGCGGGAGACACAGATACGCAGTATTTT. It encodes CASSGLAGDTDTQYF.

This clonotype was picked up many times. J is TRBJ1-1 and V is TRBV5-1, with no clear D. From germline, CDR1 is SGHRS and CDR2 YFSETQ. The CDR3 loop spans 13 amino acids. The V end lost 0 bases, the J end lost 3 bases, and 6 bases lay between the germline ends. The CDR3 DNA reads TGCGCCAGCAGCTTGGTGGTGGACACTGAAGCTTTCTTT. Its protein product is CASSLVVDTEAFF.

This sequence joins TRBV28 and TRBJ2-7; 7 bases line up with TRBD1. The germline gives CDR1 MDHEN, CDR2 SYDVKM. The CDR3 loop spans 14 amino acids. V shed 6 bases, J shed 5 bases, and the junction held 10 bases outside the gene matches. Written as DNA, the CDR3 is TGTGCCAGCAGCCCGGGGACAGCCGGGGACGAGCAGTACTTC. This gives the protein CASSPGTAGDEQYF.

The table lists this clonotype with many counts. J is TRBJ2-1 and V is TRBV30; 11 positions agree with TRBD2. V lost 1 base and J lost 0; bases outside the gene matches: 8. The CDR3 consists of 18 residues. Germline V gene data show CDR1 as GTSNPN and CDR2 as SVGIG (reference sequence). As DNA, the CDR3 is TGTGCCTGGAGTGAGGAGGGACTAGCGGAGGCCTCCTACAATGAGCAGTTCTTC. It is translated as CAWSEEGLAEASYNEQFF.

The table lists this clonotype with many counts. The rearrangement links TRBV27 to TRBJ2-3; 7 bases are a match to TRBD2. The CDR3 contains 16 residues. The germline gives CDR1 MNHEY, CDR2 SMNVEV (reference sequence). V shed 4 bases and J 3 bases; nucleotides not matched to a gene: 10. This CDR3 reads CASSSPAGSGTDTQYF. In DNA form, the CDR3 reads TGTGCCAGCAGTTCACCAGCGGGATCCGGGACAGATACGCAGTATTTT.

This clonotype showed up many times. The rearrangement links TRBV11-2 to TRBJ2-3, with D perhaps matching TRBD1 or TRBD2 (5 bases each). The CDR3 covers 14 residues. Trimming took 8 bases from V and 4 from J, leaving 16 bases between them. The germline V gene has CDR1 SGHAT and CDR2 FQNNGV. CDR3 coding DNA: TGTGCCAGCGGAACTAGGGGAAGGGCAGATACGCAGTATTTT. Translation gives CASGTRGRADTQYF.

At least ten counts were recorded for this clonotype. The chain recombines TRBV19 with TRBJ1-1, with D possibly TRBD1 on 5 matching bases. CDR1 LNHDA and CDR2 SQIVND come from the germline V gene (reference sequence). This CDR3 region has 14 residues. V lost 4 bases to trimming and J lost 2 bases, with 11 bases between them. The CDR3 coding sequence is TGTGCCAGTAGTACGGGACGGTATAACACTGAAGCTTTCTTT. It encodes CASSTGRYNTEAFF. Full variable domain (rest looked up from reference TRBV19 and TRBJ1-1): DGGITQSPKYLFRKEGQNVTLSCEQNLNHDAMYWYRQDPGQGLRLIYYSQIVNDFQKGDIAEGYSVSREKKESFPLTVTSAQKNPTAFYLCASSTGRYNTEAFFGQGTRLTVV.

The table lists this clonotype with many counts. V usage is TRBV9 and J usage is TRBJ2-1, with 10 positions matching TRBD2. Per germline, CDR1 SGDLS and CDR2 YYNGEE. The CDR3 is 17 amino acids. V lost 0 bases and J lost 0; bases outside the gene matches: 3. Here the CDR3 reads CASSVVASGSSYNEQFF. As DNA, the CDR3 is TGTGCCAGCAGCGTAGTGGCTAGCGGGAGCTCCTACAATGAGCAGTTCTTC.

This clonotype was counted between two and nine times. J is TRBJ2-5 and V is TRBV5-1; 9 positions agree with TRBD1. After removal of 3 bases from V and 7 bases from J, the junction contained 4 bases not matched to a gene. Germline loops: CDR1 SGHRS, CDR2 YFSETQ. This CDR3 has 13 residues. CDR3 residues: CASSWEDRGTQYF. For the CDR3, the DNA is TGCGCCAGCAGCTGGGAGGACAGGGGGACCCAGTACTTC.

This clonotype showed up just a few times. The J gene is TRBJ2-2, the V gene TRBV20-1; D is possibly TRBD1 or TRBD2 (6 bases each). Germline V gene lookup returns CDR1 DFQATT and CDR2 SNEGSKA (reference sequence). V shed 4 bases and J shed 5 bases, with 11 bases lying between them. The CDR3 loop spans 13 amino acids. The CDR3 DNA reads as TGCAGTGCTACAAAGGGGGGAACCGGGGAGCTGTTTTTT. The encoded protein is CSATKGGTGELFF.

Many counts were recorded for this clonotype. The rearrangement links TRBV12-3 or TRBV12-4 to TRBJ2-3; D is perhaps TRBD1 or TRBD2 (5 bases each). Trimming took off 5 bases at V and 2 bases at J, with 11 bases between the two ends. CDR3 length: 14 amino acids. DNA of the CDR3: TGTGCCAGCAGTCCGCCGGGGCTCACAGATACGCAGTATTTT. Translating gives CASSPPGLTDTQYF.

This clonotype was detected ten times or more. The chain couples TRBV7-8 to TRBJ2-1; a weak D match, TRBD1 (6 bases). The CDR3 contains 16 residues. The V end lost 4 bases, the J end lost 4 bases, and 17 bases lay between the germline ends. Germline values: CDR1 SGHVS, CDR2 FQNEAQ. CDR3 sequence: CASSWHRVPGYNEQFF. DNA of the CDR3: TGTGCCAGCAGCTGGCACAGGGTCCCGGGGTACAATGAGCAGTTCTTC.

This clonotype was picked up a small number of times. J is TRBJ1-2 and V is TRBV6-1; 9 bases agree with TRBD1. The CDR3 length is 13 residues. Germline V lookup: CDR1 MNHNS, CDR2 SASEGT. V lost 9 bases and J lost 5; bases outside the gene matches: 7. The CDR3 sequence: CASGDRGAYGYTF. DNA of the CDR3: TGTGCCAGTGGTGACAGGGGGGCGTATGGCTACACCTTC.

This clonotype was picked up many times. Here the CDR3 DNA reads TGTGCCAGCAGCTGGGGCTCGAACAATGAGCAGTTCTTC. Protein product: CASSWGSNNEQFF. V is TRBV5-4 and J is TRBJ2-1; possible D gene TRBD1, 5 bases. The germline CDR1 and CDR2 sequences are SGHNT and YYREEE (reference sequence). The CDR3 runs 13 residues. Trimming took 3 bases from V and 5 from J, leaving 9 bases between them.